This T cell receptor (beta chain) is drawn from a study of CXCR3-negative and CXCR3-positive naive CD8 T cells. Across the whole study: The libraries together contributed 120 million to 150 million TRB reads, each supplying about 1.5 +/- 0.3 million. Study observations and caveats: Higher TRB CDR3 hydrophobicity marked CXCR3-positive naive cells relative to CXCR3-negative naive cells.

The CDR3 is 17 amino acids. The method, 5' RACE with UMI labels, was used to prepare the TRB cDNA libraries. From its re-call of the 5' RACE reads, TCRdb lists each CDR3 protein once, without DNA. This listing includes over 150,000 distinct CDR3 sequences. Remarks on this clonotype: The antigen is unknown.

The clonotype was recovered from a human donor in good health. Some clones in this sample may be carry-over from other donors' samples. The chain carries TRBV12-3 or TRBV12-4 and TRBJ1-1; with no DNA, the TCRdb D assignment of TRBD1 cannot be verified. The sequenced sample consisted of naive CXCR3+ CD8+ T cells from blood. The subset is: CD45RO-CCR7+CD27+CD95- naive CD8+ T cells expressing CXCR3 (TNR3+). CDR3 residues: CASSHSRVRGRNTEAFF.